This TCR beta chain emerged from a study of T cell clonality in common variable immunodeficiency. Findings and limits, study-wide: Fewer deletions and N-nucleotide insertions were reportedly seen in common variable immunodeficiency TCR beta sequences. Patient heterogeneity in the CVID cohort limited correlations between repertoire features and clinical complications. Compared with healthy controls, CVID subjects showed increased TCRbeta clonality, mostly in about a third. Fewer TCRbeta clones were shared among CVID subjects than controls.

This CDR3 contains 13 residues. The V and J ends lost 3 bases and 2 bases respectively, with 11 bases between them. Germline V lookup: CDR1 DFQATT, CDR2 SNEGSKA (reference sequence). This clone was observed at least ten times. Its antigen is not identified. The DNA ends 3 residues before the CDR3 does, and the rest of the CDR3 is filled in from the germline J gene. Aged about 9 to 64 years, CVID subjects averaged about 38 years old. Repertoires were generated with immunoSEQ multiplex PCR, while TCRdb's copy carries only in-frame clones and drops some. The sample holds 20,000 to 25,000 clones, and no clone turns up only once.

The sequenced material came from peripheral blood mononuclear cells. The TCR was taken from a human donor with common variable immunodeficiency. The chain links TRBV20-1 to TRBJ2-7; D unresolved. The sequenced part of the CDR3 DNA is TGCAGTGCTAGTAAGGGTTTTACCTACGAG. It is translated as CSASKGFTYE. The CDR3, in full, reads CSASKGFTYEQYF.